This TCR beta chain originates from a study of regulatory T cells in long-lasting Graves disease. CDR1 is GTSNPN, CDR2 SVGIG, per germline (reference sequence). The CDR3 length is 15 residues. Trimming removed 0 bases from V and 7 bases from J, with 15 bases in between. Arm-PCR of CDR3 regions with iRepertoire HTBI primers generated TCR beta libraries. TCRdb recomputed calls from the multiplex PCR reads with MiXCR, one row per CDR3 protein. The sample has about 420,000 distinct CDR3 sequences; 15% to 20% are singletons. There are many counts of this clonotype. Time point given: newly diagnosed GD, antithyroid drugs for less than 3 months. There was RNA extracted from PBMCs, and the TCR library was made from it. These same records also appear under a second study, on T cells in Graves' hyperthyroidism and ophthalmopathy. As that report states: Diagnosis relied on clinical symptoms, serum thyroxine and TRAb, thyroid ultrasound and orbital computed tomography. Peripheral blood also featured most of the thyroid clonotypes expanded above 0.001.

The chain recombines TRBV30 with TRBJ2-2; D might be TRBD1 (6 bases). The sequence was obtained from a young woman with Graves disease. The sample in question was peripheral blood mononuclear cells (PBMCs), obtained at new diagnosis, from a patient treated with antithyroid drugs. Here the CDR3 reads CAWSVRRGAVGELFF. DNA for the CDR3: TGTGCCTGGAGTGTACGCAGGGGCGCGGTCGGGGAGCTGTTTTTT.